These T cell receptor beta chains were read from a single sample in a study of breast tumors, draining lymph nodes, adjacent tissues. MiXCR, run by TCRdb on the multiplex PCR reads, gives a single entry per CDR3 protein. The sample lists approximately 130,000 distinct CDR3 sequences, approximately 20% seen once, with around 2.7% in the top ten. The sequencing input was axillary lymph node tissue. Receptor source: a female donor with breast cancer. Some clones in this sample may be carry-over from other donors' samples. CDR3s include the opening cysteine and the closing phenylalanine or tryptophan. D genes are given only for firm matches. Some rows have no size entry. The others give once, few or many, or a class for an expanded clone.

size,length,D,V,J,CDR3,DNA
many,19,TRBD1,TRBV2,TRBJ1-4,CASSEVAGTGYSTNEKLFF,TGTGCCAGCAGTGAAGTGGCCGGGACAGGGTATTCGACTAATGAAAAACTGTTTTTT
many,15,NA,TRBV28,TRBJ1-6,CASQSKGGVGSPLHF,TGTGCCAGCCAGAGTAAGGGTGGGGTGGGGTCACCCCTCCACTTT
many,13,NA,TRBV4-2,TRBJ1-2,CASSQGGNYGYTF,TGTGCCAGCAGCCAAGGGGGAAACTATGGCTACACCTTC
NA,16,TRBD2,TRBV24-1,TRBJ2-5,CATSDTTSGRVGTQYF,TGTGCCACCAGTGACACGACTAGCGGGAGGGTCGGGACCCAGTACTTC
few,14,TRBD1,TRBV24-1,TRBJ2-4,CATSEGQGQNIQYF,TGTGCCACCAGTGAGGGACAGGGACAAAACATTCAGTACTTC
many,13,TRBD1,TRBV29-1,TRBJ1-2,CSAGDRGDYGYTF,TGCAGTGCGGGGGACAGGGGGGACTATGGCTACACCTTC
many,15,TRBD1,TRBV28,TRBJ2-2,CASIRDRVNTGELFF,TGTGCCAGCATCCGGGACAGGGTAAACACCGGGGAGCTGTTTTTT
many,12,NA,TRBV12-3/TRBV12-4,TRBJ2-7,CASSRTVYEQYF,TGTGCCAGCAGTCGGACTGTCTACGAGCAGTACTTC
NA,15,TRBD2,TRBV4-1,TRBJ2-7,CASSQAGTSGTEQYF,TGCGCCAGCAGCCAAGCCGGGACTAGCGGGACTGAGCAGTACTTC
many,15,NA,TRBV2,TRBJ2-1,CASRAGGSAYNEQFF,TGTGCCAGCAGGGCCGGTGGTAGCGCCTACAATGAGCAGTTCTTC
NA,14,NA,TRBV11-1,TRBJ1-1,CASSGRVSSTEAFF,TGTGCCAGCAGCGGACGGGTGTCGAGTACTGAAGCTTTCTTT
few,17,TRBD2,TRBV18,TRBJ2-7,CASSPAFGTSGIYEQYF,TGTGCCAGCTCACCGGCGTTCGGAACTAGCGGGATCTACGAGCAGTACTTC
many,13,NA,TRBV7-9,TRBJ2-5,CASSLLQQETQYF,TGTGCCAGCAGCTTATTACAGCAAGAGACCCAGTACTTC
many,15,NA,TRBV20-1,TRBJ1-2,CSATSGGGPGYGYTF,TGCAGTGCAACCTCGGGGGGGGGCCCGGGCTATGGCTACACCTTC
few,14,NA,TRBV6-1,TRBJ2-7,CAIQGKPKSYEQYF,TGTGCCATCCAGGGAAAACCCAAATCCTACGAGCAGTACTTC
many,16,NA,TRBV30,TRBJ1-6,CAWTASPFSYNSPLHF,TGTGCCTGGACAGCATCGCCATTCTCCTATAATTCACCCCTCCACTTT
many,13,NA,TRBV5-1,TRBJ2-2,CASTRQNTGELFF,TGCGCCAGCACTCGACAGAACACCGGGGAGCTGTTTTTT
many,11,NA,TRBV29-1,TRBJ2-1,CSVGHPNEQFF,TGCAGCGTGGGACACCCCAATGAGCAGTTCTTC
many,13,NA,TRBV12-3/TRBV12-4,TRBJ1-5,CASTRDGYQPQHF,TGTGCCAGCACCAGGGACGGCTATCAGCCCCAGCATTTT
NA,16,NA,TRBV12-3/TRBV12-4,TRBJ2-4,CASSLGQGGAKNIQYF,TGTGCCAGCAGTTTAGGGCAGGGGGGAGCCAAAAACATTCAGTACTTC
NA,13,NA,TRBV19,TRBJ1-5,CASSQGSNQPQHF,TGTGCCAGTAGTCAGGGTTCTAATCAGCCCCAGCATTTT
many,16,TRBD1,TRBV28,TRBJ1-2,CASWTGGQGYGYGYTF,TGTGCCAGCTGGACCGGGGGACAGGGTTACGGCTATGGCTACACCTTC
many,13,TRBD1,TRBV29-1,TRBJ2-1,CSVGQGIGNEQFF,TGCAGCGTTGGACAGGGGATAGGCAATGAGCAGTTCTTC
many,15,TRBD2,TRBV14,TRBJ2-3,CASSQVSSGTNTQYF,TGTGCCAGCAGCCAAGTGTCTAGCGGCACTAATACGCAGTATTTT
many,15,TRBD1,TRBV19,TRBJ1-5,CGSMRRQGGNQPQHF,TGTGGCAGTATGAGACGACAGGGTGGGAATCAGCCCCAGCATTTT
many,13,TRBD1,TRBV29-1,TRBJ2-5,CSVEDTGQQTQYF,TGCAGCGTTGAAGATACGGGACAGCAGACCCAGTACTTC
many,15,TRBD1,TRBV4-2,TRBJ2-7,CASSQDETGSYEQYF,TGTGCCAGCAGCCAAGATGAGACAGGGTCTTACGAGCAGTACTTC
NA,14,TRBD1,TRBV19,TRBJ1-5,CAGSFGQAGQPQHF,TGCGCCGGTAGTTTTGGACAGGCAGGGCAGCCCCAGCATTTT
few,18,NA,TRBV28,TRBJ2-3,CASSSYPEPQGSTDTQYF,TGTGCCAGCAGTTCATACCCCGAACCGCAGGGTAGCACAGATACGCAGTATTTT
NA,18,NA,TRBV20-1,TRBJ2-6,CSARETFTNLAGANVLTF,TGCAGTGCTAGAGAGACATTTACCAACCTGGCTGGGGCCAACGTCCTGACTTTC
many,16,TRBD2,TRBV7-2,TRBJ2-5,CASSLPQRDLQETQYF,TGTGCCAGCAGCCTGCCTCAGCGGGACCTACAAGAGACCCAGTACTTC
many,18,TRBD2,TRBV5-1,TRBJ2-3,CASSLRLAGGTRTDTQYF,TGCGCCAGCAGCCTCAGACTAGCGGGAGGCACTCGCACAGATACGCAGTATTTT
many,16,NA,TRBV4-1,TRBJ1-2,CASSQDGGATVYGYTF,TGCGCCAGCAGCCAAGATGGAGGGGCGACAGTCTATGGCTACACCTTC
many,14,NA,TRBV7-2,TRBJ1-2,CASSLVGGNYGYTF,TGTGCCAGCAGCTTAGTGGGGGGGAACTATGGCTACACCTTC
many,12,NA,TRBV29-1,TRBJ1-4,CSVRDINEKLFF,TGCAGCGTCCGGGACATAAATGAAAAACTGTTTTTT
once,12,NA,TRBV10-2,TRBJ2-1,CASGAGSREQFF,TGCGCCAGCGGGGCAGGGAGTCGTGAGCAGTTCTTC
few,15,NA,TRBV20-1,TRBJ2-1,CSARDLGQHYNEQFF,TGCAGTGCTAGAGATCTAGGACAGCACTACAATGAGCAGTTCTTC
many,19,NA,TRBV4-2,TRBJ2-1,CASSQAVTGGASSIDEQFF,TGTGCCAGCAGCCAAGCCGTGACAGGAGGGGCTAGCTCTATCGATGAGCAGTTCTTC
many,11,NA,TRBV28,TRBJ2-5,CASRTKETQYF,TGTGCCAGCAGGACTAAAGAGACCCAGTACTTC
many,15,NA,TRBV4-1,TRBJ2-3,CASSLRGLVTDTQYF,TGCGCCAGCAGCCTAAGAGGGCTAGTCACGGATACGCAGTATTTT
many,13,NA,TRBV20-1,TRBJ2-6,CSATGTGANVLTF,TGCAGTGCTACAGGGACCGGGGCCAACGTCCTGACTTTC
many,18,NA,TRBV14,TRBJ2-1,CASSLRWGSGRGYNEQFF,TGTGCCAGCAGCCTTCGGTGGGGATCGGGGAGAGGGTACAATGAGCAGTTCTTC
many,17,TRBD1,TRBV6-7,TRBJ2-5,CASSYPITGTGEETQYF,TGTGCCAGCAGTTATCCCATCACCGGGACAGGAGAAGAGACCCAGTACTTC
many,13,TRBD1,TRBV6-5,TRBJ2-3,CATRQGMTDTQYF,TGTGCCACTCGACAGGGGATGACAGATACGCAGTATTTT
NA,14,NA,TRBV19,TRBJ1-2,CASSDGGIIIGYTF,TGTGCCAGTAGTGACGGGGGGATCATCATTGGCTACACCTTC
many,15,NA,TRBV7-9,TRBJ1-4,CASSLEQGGTEKLFF,TGTGCCAGCAGCTTAGAACAGGGTGGTACTGAAAAACTGTTTTTT
NA,14,NA,TRBV6-6,TRBJ1-5,CAGSYSWDNQPQHF,TGTGCCGGCAGTTACTCATGGGACAATCAGCCCCAGCATTTT
few,12,NA,TRBV30,TRBJ2-1,CAWSVYWNEQFF,TGTGCCTGGAGTGTATATTGGAATGAGCAGTTCTTC
few,15,NA,TRBV27,TRBJ1-5,CASSLGRASNQPQHF,TGTGCCAGCAGTTTGGGACGGGCTAGCAATCAGCCCCAGCATTTT
many,13,NA,TRBV19,TRBJ2-3,CASTLVGSDTQYF,TGTGCCAGTACTCTCGTCGGTTCAGATACGCAGTATTTT
NA,16,TRBD1,TRBV28,TRBJ2-2,CASSPAGTGNTGELFF,TGTGCCAGCAGTCCGGCCGGGACAGGAAACACCGGGGAGCTGTTTTTT
many,16,TRBD2,TRBV5-6,TRBJ2-7,CASSLEPGRAIREQYF,TGTGCCAGCAGCTTGGAGCCCGGGAGGGCAATTAGGGAGCAGTACTTC
many,16,TRBD1,TRBV7-8,TRBJ2-1,CASAHRGRGWDGEQFF,TGTGCCAGCGCCCACAGGGGGCGCGGATGGGACGGTGAGCAGTTCTTC